In its sample, the clone carrying this T cell receptor (beta chain) was seen many times. Unique molecular identifiers were incorporated when the TCRbeta library was constructed. Using its own MiXCR run on the PCR reads, TCRdb lists one record per CDR3 protein. This repertoire shows 200,000 or so distinct CDR3 sequences, 6.3% found once; its top ten account for roughly 4.7%. The data stem from a study of T-cell reconstitution after alpha-beta-depleted transplantation in children. Germline values: CDR1 DFQATT, CDR2 SNEGSKA (reference sequence). This CDR3 contains 14 residues. With V trimmed by 1 base and J by 7 bases, 7 bases remained unmatched.

This sequence was found in a girl under three years old with combined immunodeficiency, due to receive a stem cell transplant. This chain links TRBV20-1 with TRBJ1-5, with 7 bases aligning to TRBD1. Specimen: PBMCs, collected before TCRalphabeta/CD19-depleted stem cell transplant. The CDR3 loop is CSARAGTAYQPQHF. The CDR3 coding sequence is TGCAGTGCTAGAGCCGGGACAGCTTACCAGCCCCAGCATTTT.